The clone carrying this TCR beta chain occurred once. The TCR beta repertoire was assessed by survey-level immunoSEQ sequencing. TCRdb keeps only in-frame clones here, not all; method: immunoSEQ multiplex PCR. The sample consists of 60,000 to 85,000 clones, 80% to 95% of them appearing once. The sequence came from a man between 40 and 49 years old with rheumatoid arthritis. Specimen: PBMCs.

CDR3 loop: CASTEQGGTEAFF. As DNA, the CDR3 is TGTGCCAGCACGGAACAGGGCGGGACTGAAGCTTTCTTT. The chain employs TRBV12-3 or TRBV12-4 and TRBJ1-1; tentative D call: TRBD1 (6 bases). Trimming stripped 7 bases from V and 5 bases from J, with 14 bases between. The CDR3 extends over 13 amino acids.